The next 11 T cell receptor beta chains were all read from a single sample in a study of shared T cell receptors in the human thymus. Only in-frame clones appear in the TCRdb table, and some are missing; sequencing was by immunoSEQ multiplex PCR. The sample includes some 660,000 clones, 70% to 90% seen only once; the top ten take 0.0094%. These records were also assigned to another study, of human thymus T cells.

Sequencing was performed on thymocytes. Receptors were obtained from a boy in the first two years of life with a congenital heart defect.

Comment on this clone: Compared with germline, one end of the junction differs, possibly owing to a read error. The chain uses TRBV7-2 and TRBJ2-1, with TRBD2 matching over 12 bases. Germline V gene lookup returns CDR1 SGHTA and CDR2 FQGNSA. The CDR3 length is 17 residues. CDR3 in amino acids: CASSVAGTSGYYNEQFF. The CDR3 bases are TGTGCCAGCAGCGTAGCGGGGACTAGCGGGTATTACAATGAGCAGTTCTTC.

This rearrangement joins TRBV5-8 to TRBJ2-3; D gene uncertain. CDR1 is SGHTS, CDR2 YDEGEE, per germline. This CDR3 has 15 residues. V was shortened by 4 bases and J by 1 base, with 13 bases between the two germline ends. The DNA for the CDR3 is TGTGCCAGCAGCCCGCCCCTTAGCCGCACAGATACGCAGTATTTT. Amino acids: CASSPPLSRTDTQYF.

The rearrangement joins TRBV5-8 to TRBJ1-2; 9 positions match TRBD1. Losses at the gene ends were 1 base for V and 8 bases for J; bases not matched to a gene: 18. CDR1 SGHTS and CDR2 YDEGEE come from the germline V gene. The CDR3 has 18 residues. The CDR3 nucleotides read TGTGCCAGCAGCTTGAAATTTGCGGGACAGGGTAACCGGTGCGGCTACACCTTC. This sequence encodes CASSLKFAGQGNRCGYTF. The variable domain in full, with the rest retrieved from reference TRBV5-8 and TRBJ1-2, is EAGVTQSPTHLIKTRGQQATLRCSPISGHTSVYWYQQALGLGLQFLLWYDEGEERNRGNFPPRFSGRQFPNYSSELNVNALELEDSALYLCASSLKFAGQGNRCGYTFGSGTRLTVV.

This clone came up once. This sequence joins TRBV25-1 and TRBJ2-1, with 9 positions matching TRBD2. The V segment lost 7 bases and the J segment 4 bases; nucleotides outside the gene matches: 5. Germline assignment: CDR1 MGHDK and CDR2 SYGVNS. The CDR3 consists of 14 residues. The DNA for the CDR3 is TGTGCCAGCACCGGGGCGGGGGGGTACAATGAGCAGTTCTTC. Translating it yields CASTGAGGYNEQFF.

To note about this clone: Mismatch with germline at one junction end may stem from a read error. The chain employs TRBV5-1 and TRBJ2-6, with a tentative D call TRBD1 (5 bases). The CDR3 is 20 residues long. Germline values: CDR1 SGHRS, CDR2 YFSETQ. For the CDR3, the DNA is TGCGCCAGCAGCCCCCCTTACCGGCAGGGAATAGGCTCTGGGGCCAACGTCCCGACTTTC. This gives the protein CASSPPYRQGIGSGANVPTF.

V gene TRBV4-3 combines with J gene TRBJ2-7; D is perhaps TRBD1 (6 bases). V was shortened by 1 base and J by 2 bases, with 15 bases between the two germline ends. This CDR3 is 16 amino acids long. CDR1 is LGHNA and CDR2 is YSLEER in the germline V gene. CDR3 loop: CASSQGQGPSPYEQYF. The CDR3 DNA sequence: TGCGCCAGCAGCCAAGGTCAGGGGCCCTCCCCCTACGAGCAGTACTTC.

CDR3 in amino acids: CAWSVLAGGRKETQYF. The CDR3 DNA sequence: TGTGCCTGGAGTGTACTTGCGGGGGGGCGCAAGGAGACCCAGTACTTC. This rearrangement joins TRBV30 to TRBJ2-5; 9 nucleotides line up with TRBD2. Germline V gene data show CDR1 as GTSNPN and CDR2 as SVGIG (reference sequence). There are 16 residues in the CDR3. The trim removed 0 bases at V and 5 bases at J, leaving 10 bases unmatched. Combining the CDR3 with reference TRBV30 and TRBJ2-5 gives the whole variable domain SQTIHQWPATLVQPVGSPLSLECTVEGTSNPNLYWYRQAAGRGLQLLFYSVGIGQISSEVPQNLSASRPQDRQFILSSKKLLLSDSGFYLCAWSVLAGGRKETQYFGPGTRLLVL.

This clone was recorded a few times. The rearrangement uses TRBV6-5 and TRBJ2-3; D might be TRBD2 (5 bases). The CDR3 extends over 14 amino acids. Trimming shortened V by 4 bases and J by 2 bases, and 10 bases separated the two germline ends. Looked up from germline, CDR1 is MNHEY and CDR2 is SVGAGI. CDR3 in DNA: TGTGCCAGCAGTTCACGGGAACCCACAGATACGCAGTATTTT. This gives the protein CASSSREPTDTQYF.

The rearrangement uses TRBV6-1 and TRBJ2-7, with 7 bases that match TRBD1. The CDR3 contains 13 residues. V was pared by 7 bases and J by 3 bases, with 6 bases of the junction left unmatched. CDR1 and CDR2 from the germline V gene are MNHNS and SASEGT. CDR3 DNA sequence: TGTGCCAGCAATGTGACAGGGATCTACGAGCAGTACTTC. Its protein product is CASNVTGIYEQYF.

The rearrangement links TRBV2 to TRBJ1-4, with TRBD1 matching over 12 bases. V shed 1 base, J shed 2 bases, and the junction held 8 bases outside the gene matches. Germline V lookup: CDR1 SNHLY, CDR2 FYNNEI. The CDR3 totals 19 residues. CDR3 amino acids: CASSEDGTGGVRTNEKLFF. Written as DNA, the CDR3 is TGTGCCAGCAGTGAAGACGGGACAGGGGGCGTCCGCACTAATGAAAAACTGTTTTTT.

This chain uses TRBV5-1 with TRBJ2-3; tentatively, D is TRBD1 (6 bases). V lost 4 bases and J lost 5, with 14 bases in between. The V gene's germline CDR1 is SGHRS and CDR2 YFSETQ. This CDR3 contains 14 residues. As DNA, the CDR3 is TGCGCCAGCAGCCCCCGTGGGGGCATAGATACGCAGTATTTT. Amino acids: CASSPRGGIDTQYF.